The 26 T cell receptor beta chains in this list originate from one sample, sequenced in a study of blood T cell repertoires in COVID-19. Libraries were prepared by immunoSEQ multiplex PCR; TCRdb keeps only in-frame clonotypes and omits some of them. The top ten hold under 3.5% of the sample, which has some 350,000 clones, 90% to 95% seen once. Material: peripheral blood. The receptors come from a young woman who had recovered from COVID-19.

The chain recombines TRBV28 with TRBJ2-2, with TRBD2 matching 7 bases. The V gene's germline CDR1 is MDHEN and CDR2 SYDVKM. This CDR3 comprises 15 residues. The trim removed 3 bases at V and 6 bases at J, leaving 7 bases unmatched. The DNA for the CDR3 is TGTGCCAGCAGTTTCGTCGGGAGGTGGTCCGGGGAGCTGTTTTTT. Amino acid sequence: CASSFVGRWSGELFF.

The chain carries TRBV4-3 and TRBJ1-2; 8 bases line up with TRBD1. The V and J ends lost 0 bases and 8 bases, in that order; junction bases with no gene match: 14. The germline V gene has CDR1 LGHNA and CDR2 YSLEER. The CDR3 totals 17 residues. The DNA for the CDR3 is TGCGCCAGCAGCCAAGATCATTGGGGCAGGGGGCAACAGGGCTACACCTTC. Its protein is CASSQDHWGRGQQGYTF.

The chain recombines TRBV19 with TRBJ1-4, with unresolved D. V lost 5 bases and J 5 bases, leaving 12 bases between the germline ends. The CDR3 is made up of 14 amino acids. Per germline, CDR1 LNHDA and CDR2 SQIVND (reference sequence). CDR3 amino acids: CASSGAGKNEKLFF. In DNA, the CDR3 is TGTGCCAGTAGTGGAGCCGGGAAGAATGAAAAACTGTTTTTT.

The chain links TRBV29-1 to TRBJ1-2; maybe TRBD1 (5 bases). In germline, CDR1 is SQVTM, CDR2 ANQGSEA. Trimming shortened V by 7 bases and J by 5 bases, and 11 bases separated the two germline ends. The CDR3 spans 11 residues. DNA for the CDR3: TGCAGCGCGACAGTTGATTATGGCTACACCTTC. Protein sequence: CSATVDYGYTF.

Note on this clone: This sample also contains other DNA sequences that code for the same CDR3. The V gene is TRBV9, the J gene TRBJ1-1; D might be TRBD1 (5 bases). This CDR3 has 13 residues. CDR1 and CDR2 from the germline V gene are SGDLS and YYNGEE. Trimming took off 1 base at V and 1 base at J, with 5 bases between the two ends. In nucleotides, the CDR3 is TGTGCCAGCAGCGTAAGGGGGAACACTGAAGCTTTCTTT. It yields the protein CASSVRGNTEAFF.

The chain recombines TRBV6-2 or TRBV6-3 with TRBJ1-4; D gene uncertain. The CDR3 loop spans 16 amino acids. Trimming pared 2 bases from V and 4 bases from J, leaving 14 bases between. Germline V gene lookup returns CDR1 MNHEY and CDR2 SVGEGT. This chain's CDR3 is CASSYAYRRSNEKLFF. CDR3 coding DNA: TGTGCCAGCAGTTACGCTTACAGAAGAAGTAATGAAAAACTGTTTTTT.

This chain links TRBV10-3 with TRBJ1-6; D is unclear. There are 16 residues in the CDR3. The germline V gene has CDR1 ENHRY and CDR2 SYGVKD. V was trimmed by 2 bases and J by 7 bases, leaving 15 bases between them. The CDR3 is CAISEGRRGENSPLHF. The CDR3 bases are TGTGCCATCAGTGAGGGGCGCCGGGGAGAGAATTCACCCCTCCACTTT.

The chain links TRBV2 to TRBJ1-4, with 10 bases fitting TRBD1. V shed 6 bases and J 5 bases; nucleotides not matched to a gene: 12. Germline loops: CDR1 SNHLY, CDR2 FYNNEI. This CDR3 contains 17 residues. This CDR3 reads CASSGPGTGVANEKLFF. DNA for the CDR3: TGTGCCAGCAGCGGTCCCGGGACAGGGGTAGCAAATGAAAAACTGTTTTTT. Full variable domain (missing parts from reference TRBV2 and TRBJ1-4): EPEVTQTPSHQVTQMGQEVILRCVPISNHLYFYWYRQILGQKVEFLVSFYNNEISEKSEIFDDQFSVERPDGSNFTLKIRSTKLEDSAMYFCASSGPGTGVANEKLFFGSGTQLSVL.

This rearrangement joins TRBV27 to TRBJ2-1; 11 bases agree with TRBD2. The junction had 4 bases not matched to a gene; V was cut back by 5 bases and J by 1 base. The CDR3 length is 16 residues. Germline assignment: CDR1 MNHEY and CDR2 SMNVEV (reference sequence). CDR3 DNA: TGTGCCAGCAGTGCTCTAGCGGGAGGTTCCTACAATGAGCAGTTCTTC. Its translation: CASSALAGGSYNEQFF.

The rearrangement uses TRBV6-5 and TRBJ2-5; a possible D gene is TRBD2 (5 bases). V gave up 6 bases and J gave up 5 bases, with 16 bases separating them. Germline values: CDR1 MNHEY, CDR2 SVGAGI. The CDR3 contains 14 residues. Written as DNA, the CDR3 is TGTGCCAGCAGCCTGGACCTAGGCGGGGAGACCCAGTACTTC. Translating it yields CASSLDLGGETQYF.

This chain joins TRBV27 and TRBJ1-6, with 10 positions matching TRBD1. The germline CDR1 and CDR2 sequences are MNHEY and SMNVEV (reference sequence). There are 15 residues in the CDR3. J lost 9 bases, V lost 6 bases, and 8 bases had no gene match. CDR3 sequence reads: CASRGRDRGSSPLHF. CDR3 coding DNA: TGTGCCAGCAGGGGCCGGGACAGGGGCTCTTCACCCCTCCACTTT.

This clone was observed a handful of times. The CDR3 here is CASSYRAGAEKLFF. The CDR3 DNA reads as TGCGCCAGCAGCTACAGGGCGGGCGCTGAAAAACTGTTTTTT. This chain joins TRBV4-3 and TRBJ1-4; a weak D match, TRBD1 (6 bases). The CDR3 covers 14 residues. Germline V gene data show CDR1 as LGHNA and CDR2 as YSLEER. V was pared by 5 bases and J by 7 bases, with 14 bases between.

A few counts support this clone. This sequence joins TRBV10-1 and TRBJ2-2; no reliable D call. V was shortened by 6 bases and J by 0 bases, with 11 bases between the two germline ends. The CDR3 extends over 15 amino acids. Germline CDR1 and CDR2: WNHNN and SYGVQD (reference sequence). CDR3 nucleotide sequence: TGCGCCAGCAGGCCCCCCAGGCCGAACACCGGGGAGCTGTTTTTT. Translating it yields CASRPPRPNTGELFF.

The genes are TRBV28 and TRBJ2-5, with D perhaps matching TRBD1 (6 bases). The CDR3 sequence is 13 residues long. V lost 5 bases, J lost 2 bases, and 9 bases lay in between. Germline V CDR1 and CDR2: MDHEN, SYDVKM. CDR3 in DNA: TGTGCCAGCAGTCCGGGACAACAAGAGACCCAGTACTTC. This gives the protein CASSPGQQETQYF.

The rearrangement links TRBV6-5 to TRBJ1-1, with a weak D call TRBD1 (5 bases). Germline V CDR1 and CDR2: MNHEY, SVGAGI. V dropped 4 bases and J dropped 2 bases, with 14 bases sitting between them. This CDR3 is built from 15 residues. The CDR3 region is CASSLRQTLNTEAFF. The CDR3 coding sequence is TGTGCCAGCAGTTTGAGACAGACCCTTAACACTGAAGCTTTCTTT.

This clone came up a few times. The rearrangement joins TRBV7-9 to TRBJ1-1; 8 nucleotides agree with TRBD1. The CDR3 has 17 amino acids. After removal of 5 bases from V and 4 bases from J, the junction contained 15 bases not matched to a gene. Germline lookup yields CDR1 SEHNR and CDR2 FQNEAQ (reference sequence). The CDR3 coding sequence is TGTGCCAGCAGCCCACGTTTGACCTCAGGGGGCTTCACTGAAGCTTTCTTT. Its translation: CASSPRLTSGGFTEAFF. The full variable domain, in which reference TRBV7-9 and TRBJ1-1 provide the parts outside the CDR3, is DTGVSQNPRHKITKRGQNVTFRCDPISEHNRLYWYRQTLGQGPEFLTYFQNEAQLEKSRLLSDRFSAERPKGSFSTLEIQRTEQGDSAMYLCASSPRLTSGGFTEAFFGQGTRLTVV.

The CDR3 DNA follows: TGTGCCAGCAGCCGGAACCCGGGGGGTTACAATGAGCAGTTCTTC. As protein: CASSRNPGGYNEQFF. The chain joins TRBV5-8 to TRBJ2-1, with 7 positions matching TRBD2. V dropped 4 bases and J dropped 4; count of bases not matched to a gene: 8. There are 15 residues in the CDR3. Looked up from germline, CDR1 is SGHTS and CDR2 is YDEGEE.

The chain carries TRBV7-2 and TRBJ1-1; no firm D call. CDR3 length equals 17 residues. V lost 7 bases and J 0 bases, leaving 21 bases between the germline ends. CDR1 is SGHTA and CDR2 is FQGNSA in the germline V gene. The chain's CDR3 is CASTASLGILVNTEAFF. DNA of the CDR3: TGTGCCAGCACCGCTAGTTTGGGTATTCTCGTGAACACTGAAGCTTTCTTT.

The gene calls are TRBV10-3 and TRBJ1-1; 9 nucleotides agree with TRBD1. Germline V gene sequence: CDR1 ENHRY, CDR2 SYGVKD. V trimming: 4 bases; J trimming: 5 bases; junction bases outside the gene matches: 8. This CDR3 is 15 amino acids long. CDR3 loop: CAISGADRGGTEAFF. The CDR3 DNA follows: TGTGCCATCAGTGGGGCGGACAGGGGAGGAACTGAAGCTTTCTTT.

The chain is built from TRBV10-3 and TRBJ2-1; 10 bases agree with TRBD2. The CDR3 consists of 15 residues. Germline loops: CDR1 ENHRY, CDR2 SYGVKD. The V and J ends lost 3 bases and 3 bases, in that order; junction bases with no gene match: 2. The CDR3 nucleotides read TGTGCCATCAGTGAAGCTAGCGGGGGCTACAATGAGCAGTTCTTC. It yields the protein CAISEASGGYNEQFF.

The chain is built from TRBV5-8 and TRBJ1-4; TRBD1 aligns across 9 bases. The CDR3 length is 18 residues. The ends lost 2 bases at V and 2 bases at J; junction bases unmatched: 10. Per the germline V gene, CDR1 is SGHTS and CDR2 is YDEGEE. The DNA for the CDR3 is TGTGCCAGCAGCTTTACTTACAGGGGGCCCAATACTAATGAAAAACTGTTTTTT. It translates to CASSFTYRGPNTNEKLFF.

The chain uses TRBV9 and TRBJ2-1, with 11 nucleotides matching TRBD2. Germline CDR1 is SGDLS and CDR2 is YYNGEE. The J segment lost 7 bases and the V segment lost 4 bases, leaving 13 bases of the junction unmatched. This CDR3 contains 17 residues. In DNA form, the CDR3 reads TGTGCCAGCAGCCGAGGGCTACTAGCGGGAGTTCCGAATGAGCAGTTCTTC. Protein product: CASSRGLLAGVPNEQFF.

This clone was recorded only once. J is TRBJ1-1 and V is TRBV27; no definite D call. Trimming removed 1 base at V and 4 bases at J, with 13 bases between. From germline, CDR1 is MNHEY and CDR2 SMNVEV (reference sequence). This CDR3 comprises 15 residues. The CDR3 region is CASSLYAGRATEAFF. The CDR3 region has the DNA TGTGCCAGCAGTTTATATGCAGGCCGCGCCACTGAAGCTTTCTTT.

This CDR3 is CSVETGRGETQYF. The DNA for the CDR3 is TGCAGCGTTGAAACCGGGAGGGGGGAGACCCAGTACTTC. The chain joins TRBV29-1 to TRBJ2-5; 8 positions agree with TRBD2. In germline, CDR1 is SQVTM, CDR2 ANQGSEA. The CDR3 covers 13 residues. V shed 2 bases, J shed 5 bases, and the junction held 4 bases outside the gene matches. The full variable domain, rest sourced from reference TRBV29-1 and TRBJ2-5, is SAVISQKPSRDICQRGTSLTIQCQVDSQVTMMFWYRQQPGQSLTLIATANQGSEATYESGFVIDKFPISRPNLTFSTLTVSNMSPEDSSIYLCSVETGRGETQYFGPGTRLLVL.

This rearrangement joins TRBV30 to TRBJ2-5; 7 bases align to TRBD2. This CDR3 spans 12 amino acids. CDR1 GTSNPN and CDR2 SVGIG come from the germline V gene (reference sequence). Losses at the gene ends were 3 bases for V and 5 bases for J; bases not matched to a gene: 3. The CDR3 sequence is CAWRAGRETQYF. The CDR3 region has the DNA TGTGCCTGGAGAGCGGGGCGGGAGACCCAGTACTTC.

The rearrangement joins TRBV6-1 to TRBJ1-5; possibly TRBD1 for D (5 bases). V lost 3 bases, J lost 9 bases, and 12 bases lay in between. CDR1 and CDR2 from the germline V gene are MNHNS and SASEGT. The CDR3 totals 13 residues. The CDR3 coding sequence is TGTGCCAGCAGTGAGGGGGGATTGGGGCCCCAGCATTTT. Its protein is CASSEGGLGPQHF.